This TCR beta chain was recovered during a study of T cell responses to AZD1222 COVID-19 vaccine. Study-level results: As reported, nearly half of all spike-specific TCRs target variant regions that are unmutated.

The CDR3 runs to 15 residues. The germline V gene encodes CDR1 SGDLS and CDR2 YYNGEE. The ends were cut back, 0 bases at V and 4 bases at J, with 12 bases in the middle. Profiled with immunoSEQ multiplex PCR; TCRdb holds only in-frame clones, not every one. The top ten clones hold 3% to 4% of a sample with some 200,000 clones, roughly nine tenths of them seen once. Of note for this clone: Its antigen is as yet unknown.

The sequence was obtained from an adult who received the AZD1222 COVID-19 vaccine. The starting material was peripheral blood, obtained 28 days after the second AZD1222 dose. The gene calls are TRBV9 and TRBJ2-3, with D perhaps matching TRBD1 (6 bases). CDR3 amino acids: CASSVGGGRADTQYF. CDR3 coding DNA: TGTGCCAGCAGCGTAGGAGGGGGAAGGGCAGATACGCAGTATTTT.